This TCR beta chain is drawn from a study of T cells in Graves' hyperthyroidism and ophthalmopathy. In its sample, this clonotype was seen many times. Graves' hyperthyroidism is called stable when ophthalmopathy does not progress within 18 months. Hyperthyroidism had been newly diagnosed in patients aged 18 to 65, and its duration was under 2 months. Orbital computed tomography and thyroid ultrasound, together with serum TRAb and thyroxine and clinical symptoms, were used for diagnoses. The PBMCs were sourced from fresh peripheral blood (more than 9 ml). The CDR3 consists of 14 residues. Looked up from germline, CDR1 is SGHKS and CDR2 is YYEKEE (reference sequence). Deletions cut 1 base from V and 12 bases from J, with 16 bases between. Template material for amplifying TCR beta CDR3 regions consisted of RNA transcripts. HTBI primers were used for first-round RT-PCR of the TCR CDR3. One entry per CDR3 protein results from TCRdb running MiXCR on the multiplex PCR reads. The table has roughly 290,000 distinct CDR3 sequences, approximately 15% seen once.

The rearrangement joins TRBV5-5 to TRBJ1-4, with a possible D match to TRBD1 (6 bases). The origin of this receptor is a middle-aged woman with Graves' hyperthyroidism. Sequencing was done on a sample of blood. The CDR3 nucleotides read TGTGCCAGCAGCTTGACAGGAGAAGGGGGGGAACTGTTTTTT. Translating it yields CASSLTGEGGELFF.